These 18 T cell receptor beta chains were sequenced from one sample in a study of T cell responses to AZD1222 COVID-19 vaccine (dated by TCRdb to the early 2020s). The time point label on this specimen signifies: sample from adult after SARS-CoV-2 infection, after symptom onset. Receptor amplification or capture employed the immunoSEQ multiplex PCR assay. Imported from immuneACCESS, the table was reduced by TCRdb to in-frame sequences with V and J called. These copies leave out some clones; in studies compared against another copy, an unresolved V gene accounts for under half, and the cause of the remainder is not known. This sample is represented by 130,000 to 150,000 clones; more than 85% of them were singletons. The biggest ten clones account for roughly an eighth of the sample. Sample: peripheral blood, taken after recovery from COVID-19. The origin of the receptors is an adult who had recovered from COVID-19.

This clone was detected only once. V gene TRBV6-5 combines with J gene TRBJ2-5; TRBD1 aligns across 7 bases. The CDR3 spans 13 residues. Germline V gives CDR1 MNHEY, CDR2 SVGAGI. With V trimmed by 1 base and J by 5 bases, 1 base remained unmatched. The CDR3 sequence is CASSYLTGETQYF. CDR3 DNA sequence: TGTGCCAGCAGTTACTTGACAGGGGAGACCCAGTACTTC.

The gene calls are TRBV18 and TRBJ2-1; D is uncertain. The CDR3 is 12 residues long. V lost 6 bases, J lost 4 bases, and 7 bases lay in between. Germline CDR1 is KGHSH and CDR2 is LQKENI. CDR3 sequence: CASSPGYNEQFF. In DNA, the CDR3 is TGTGCCAGCTCCCCAGGTTACAATGAGCAGTTCTTC.

The gene calls are TRBV10-1 and TRBJ2-2; 7 bases align to TRBD1. The CDR3 runs to 14 residues. Germline assignment: CDR1 WNHNN and CDR2 SYGVQD (reference sequence). With V trimmed by 5 bases and J by 5 bases, 5 bases remained unmatched. The CDR3 loop is CASSRDSLTGELFF. In DNA, the CDR3 is TGCGCCAGCAGTAGGGACAGTTTGACCGGGGAGCTGTTTTTT.

V and J are TRBV7-8 and TRBJ2-7, with D perhaps being TRBD1 or TRBD2 (5 bases each). The germline V gene has CDR1 SGHVS and CDR2 FQNEAQ. The V end lost 0 bases, the J end lost 1 base, and 13 bases lay between the germline ends. This CDR3 is built from 16 residues. CDR3 nucleotides: TGTGCCAGCAGCTTAGCGGGACGGCTGCCTTCCTACGAGCAGTACTTC. Its protein is CASSLAGRLPSYEQYF.

This clone was observed once. The V call is TRBV25-1, the J call TRBJ2-7; 9 bases agree with TRBD1. Germline CDR1 and CDR2: MGHDK and SYGVNS. This CDR3 spans 15 amino acids. The J segment lost 7 bases and the V segment lost 2 bases, leaving 9 bases of the junction unmatched. CDR3 DNA: TGTGCCAGCAGTGAAACCGGGACAGGGCGGAAAGAGCAGTACTTC. Protein: CASSETGTGRKEQYF.

The chain couples TRBV5-1 to TRBJ1-1; D ambiguous. This CDR3 comprises 16 residues. From germline, CDR1 is SGHRS and CDR2 YFSETQ. V lost 0 bases and J lost 0, with 12 bases in between. DNA for the CDR3: TGCGCCAGCAGCTTGGCTTGGGCAGACCTGAACACTGAAGCTTTCTTT. Translation: CASSLAWADLNTEAFF.

The rearrangement uses TRBV27 and TRBJ2-5; D is tentatively TRBD1 or TRBD2 (5 bases each). The CDR3 sequence is 14 residues long. V was trimmed by 10 bases and J by 2 bases, leaving 17 bases between them. CDR1 and CDR2 (germline): MNHEY, SMNVEV (reference sequence). In nucleotides, the CDR3 is TGTGCCACGGGACGGCCGATGCCTCAAGAGACCCAGTACTTC. It yields the protein CATGRPMPQETQYF.

The chain joins TRBV11-2 to TRBJ2-5, with unresolved D. V lost 0 bases and J lost 4, with 6 bases in between. This CDR3 spans 13 amino acids. Germline assignment: CDR1 SGHAT and CDR2 FQNNGV. CDR3: CASSLDSRETQYF. Here the CDR3 DNA reads TGTGCCAGCAGCTTAGACAGTAGAGAGACCCAGTACTTC.

The chain recombines TRBV5-1 with TRBJ2-7; D perhaps matches TRBD2 (7 bases). Per the germline V gene, CDR1 is SGHRS and CDR2 is YFSETQ. The CDR3 has 14 amino acids. V was clipped by 7 bases and J by 4 bases, with 18 bases between them. This chain's CDR3 is CASSREGGAYEQYF. CDR3 bases: TGCGCCAGCTCCCGAGAGGGGGGGGCGTACGAGCAGTACTTC.

This rearrangement joins TRBV7-3 to TRBJ2-5, with D perhaps given as TRBD1 or TRBD2 (5 bases each). CDR1 and CDR2 from the germline V gene are SGHTA and FQGTGA. Trimming stripped 3 bases from V and 5 bases from J, with 16 bases between. This CDR3 is 15 amino acids long. The CDR3 DNA sequence: TGTGCCAGCAGCTTCACGGGGACCCTCGGGGAGACCCAGTACTTC. Translating gives CASSFTGTLGETQYF.

This clone was counted a single time. V is TRBV27 and J is TRBJ1-5, with no clear D. Trimming pared 4 bases from V and 6 bases from J, leaving 13 bases between. Per germline, CDR1 MNHEY and CDR2 SMNVEV (reference sequence). The CDR3 consists of 14 residues. The DNA of the CDR3 is TGTGCCAGCAGTTCCGCCCGGACTATTCAGCCCCAGCATTTT. Its protein is CASSSARTIQPQHF.

The rearrangement uses TRBV28 and TRBJ1-5; D unresolved. Germline CDR1 reads MDHEN; CDR2 reads SYDVKM. This CDR3 comprises 19 residues. The V end lost 3 bases, the J end lost 6 bases, and 27 bases lay between the germline ends. CDR3 DNA: TGTGCCAGCAGTTTCCCGAACAGCTGGCAACACCTAAGTCGTCAGCCCCAGCATTTT. It translates to CASSFPNSWQHLSRQPQHF.

The J gene is TRBJ1-1, the V gene TRBV3-1 (or the pseudogene TRBV3-2), with TRBD1 identical over 8 bases. Germline loops: CDR1 LGHDT, CDR2 YNNKEL (reference sequence). This CDR3 region has 18 residues. V shed 1 base and J 5 bases; nucleotides not matched to a gene: 15. CDR3 nucleotide sequence: TGTGCCAGCAGCCAAGTTAGTCTTCAGGGGGCATGGGTAACTGAAGCTTTCTTT. It specifies CASSQVSLQGAWVTEAFF.

This chain uses TRBV5-1 with TRBJ1-2; 9 bases map to TRBD1. Germline V gene data show CDR1 as SGHRS and CDR2 as YFSETQ. CDR3 length: 15 amino acids. J lost 3 bases, V lost 0 bases, and 3 bases had no gene match. CDR3 sequence (DNA): TGCGCCAGCAGCTTGGGGGGACAGGGCCACTATGGCTACACCTTC. This encodes CASSLGGQGHYGYTF.

The genes are TRBV5-1 and TRBJ2-3, with 9 bases matching TRBD1. Unmatched junction bases numbered 8, after V lost 3 bases and J lost 3 bases. Germline CDR1 SGHRS, CDR2 YFSETQ. This CDR3 has 16 amino acids. The CDR3 reads CASSSAGDRVTDTQYF. The CDR3 bases are TGCGCCAGCAGCTCCGCGGGGGACAGGGTTACAGATACGCAGTATTTT.

The V call is TRBV19, the J call TRBJ1-5, with 7 bases lining up with TRBD1. The J segment lost 1 base and the V segment lost 8 bases, leaving 5 bases of the junction unmatched. The CDR3 is made up of 14 amino acids. Germline V gene sequence: CDR1 LNHDA, CDR2 SQIVND (reference sequence). DNA for the CDR3: TGTGCCAGTTCGACAGGGAAGAGCAATCAGCCCCAGCATTTT. As protein: CASSTGKSNQPQHF. The full variable domain, rest sourced from reference TRBV19 and TRBJ1-5, is DGGITQSPKYLFRKEGQNVTLSCEQNLNHDAMYWYRQDPGQGLRLIYYSQIVNDFQKGDIAEGYSVSREKKESFPLTVTSAQKNPTAFYLCASSTGKSNQPQHFGDGTRLSIL.

The chain recombines TRBV6-2 or TRBV6-3 with TRBJ2-6; D unclear. This CDR3 contains 15 residues. Between the trimmed V and J ends, which lost 4 bases and 0 bases, there was a span of 7 bases. Germline-derived CDR1 and CDR2 are MNHEY and SVGEGT. The CDR3 region has the DNA TGTGCCAGCAGTTTTGACACCTCTGGGGCCAACGTCCTGACTTTC. This sequence encodes CASSFDTSGANVLTF.

The V gene is TRBV30, the J gene TRBJ1-1; D ambiguous. Trimming removed 5 bases at V and 4 bases at J, with 11 bases between. The germline V gene has CDR1 GTSNPN and CDR2 SVGIG (reference sequence). There are 12 residues in the CDR3. The CDR3 sequence: CAWGKGSTEAFF. The DNA for the CDR3 is TGTGCCTGGGGGAAGGGTTCCACTGAAGCTTTCTTT.